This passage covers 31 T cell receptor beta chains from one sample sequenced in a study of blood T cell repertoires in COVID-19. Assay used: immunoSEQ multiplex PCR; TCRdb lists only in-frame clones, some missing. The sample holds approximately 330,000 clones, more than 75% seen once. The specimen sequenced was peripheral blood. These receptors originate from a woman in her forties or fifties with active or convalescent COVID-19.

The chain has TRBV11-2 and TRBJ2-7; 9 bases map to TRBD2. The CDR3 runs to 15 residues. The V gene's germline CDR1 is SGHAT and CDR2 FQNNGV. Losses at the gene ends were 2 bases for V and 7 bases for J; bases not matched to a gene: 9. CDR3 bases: TGTGCCAGCAGCTTATTGGCGGGGGGGCCGAGGGAGCAGTACTTC. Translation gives CASSLLAGGPREQYF.

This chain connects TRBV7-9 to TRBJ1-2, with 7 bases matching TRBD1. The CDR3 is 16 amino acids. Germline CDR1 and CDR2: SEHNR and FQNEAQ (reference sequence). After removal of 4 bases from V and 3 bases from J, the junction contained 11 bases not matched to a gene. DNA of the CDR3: TGTGCCAGCAGCTCCCTTGACAGGGAGGTATACTATGGCTACACCTTC. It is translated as CASSSLDREVYYGYTF.

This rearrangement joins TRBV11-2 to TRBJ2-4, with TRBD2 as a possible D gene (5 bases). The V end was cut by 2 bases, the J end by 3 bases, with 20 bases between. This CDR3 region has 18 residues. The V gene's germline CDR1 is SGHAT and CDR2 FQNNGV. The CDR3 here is CASSLTGSLIGDKNIQYF. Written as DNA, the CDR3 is TGTGCCAGCAGCTTAACTGGGAGTCTGATCGGAGACAAAAACATTCAGTACTTC.

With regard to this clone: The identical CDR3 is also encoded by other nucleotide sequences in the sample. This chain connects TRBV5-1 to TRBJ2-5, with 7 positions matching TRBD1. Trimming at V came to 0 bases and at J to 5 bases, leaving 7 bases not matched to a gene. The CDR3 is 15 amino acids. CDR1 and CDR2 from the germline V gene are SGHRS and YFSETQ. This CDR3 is CASSLGQGRGETQYF. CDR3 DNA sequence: TGCGCCAGCAGCTTGGGACAGGGCAGGGGGGAGACCCAGTACTTC.

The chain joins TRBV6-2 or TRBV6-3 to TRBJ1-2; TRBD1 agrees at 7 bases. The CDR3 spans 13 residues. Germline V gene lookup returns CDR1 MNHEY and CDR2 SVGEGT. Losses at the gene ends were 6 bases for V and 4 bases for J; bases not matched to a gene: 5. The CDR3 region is CASSRDRTYGYTF. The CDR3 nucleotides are TGTGCCAGCAGCCGGGACAGAACCTATGGCTACACCTTC.

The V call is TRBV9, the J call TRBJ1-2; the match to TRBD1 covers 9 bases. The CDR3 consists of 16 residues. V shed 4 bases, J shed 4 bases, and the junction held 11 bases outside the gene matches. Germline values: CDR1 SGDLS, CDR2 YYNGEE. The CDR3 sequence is CASSPRTGGIIYGYTF. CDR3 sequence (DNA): TGTGCCAGCAGCCCTCGAACAGGGGGCATTATCTATGGCTACACCTTC.

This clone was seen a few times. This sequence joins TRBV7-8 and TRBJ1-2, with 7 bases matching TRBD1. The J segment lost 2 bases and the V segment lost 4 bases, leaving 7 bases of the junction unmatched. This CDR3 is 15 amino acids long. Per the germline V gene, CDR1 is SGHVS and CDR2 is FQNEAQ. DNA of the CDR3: TGTGCCAGCAGCTCACAACAGGGGCGGAACTATGGCTACACCTTC. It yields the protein CASSSQQGRNYGYTF.

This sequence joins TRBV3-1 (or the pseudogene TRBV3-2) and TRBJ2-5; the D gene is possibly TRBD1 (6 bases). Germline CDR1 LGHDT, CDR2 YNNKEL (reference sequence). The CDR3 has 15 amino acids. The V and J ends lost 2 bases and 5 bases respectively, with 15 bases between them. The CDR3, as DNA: TGTGCCAGCAGCCAAACAAGGGGGATGTTCGAGACCCAGTACTTC. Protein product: CASSQTRGMFETQYF.

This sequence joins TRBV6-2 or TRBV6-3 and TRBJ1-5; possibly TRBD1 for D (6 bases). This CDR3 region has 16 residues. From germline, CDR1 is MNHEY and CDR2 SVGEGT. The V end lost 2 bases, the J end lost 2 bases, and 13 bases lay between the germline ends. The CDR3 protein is CASSYPSAGGNQPQHF. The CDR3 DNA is TGTGCCAGCAGTTACCCCTCAGCAGGGGGCAATCAGCCCCAGCATTTT.

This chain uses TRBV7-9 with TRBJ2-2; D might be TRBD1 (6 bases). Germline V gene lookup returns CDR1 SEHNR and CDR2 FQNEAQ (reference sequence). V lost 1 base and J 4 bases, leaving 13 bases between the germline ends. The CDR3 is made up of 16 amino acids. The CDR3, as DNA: TGTGCCAGCAGCTTAGGGGTCCAGGGGAGCACCGGGGAGCTGTTTTTT. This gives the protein CASSLGVQGSTGELFF.

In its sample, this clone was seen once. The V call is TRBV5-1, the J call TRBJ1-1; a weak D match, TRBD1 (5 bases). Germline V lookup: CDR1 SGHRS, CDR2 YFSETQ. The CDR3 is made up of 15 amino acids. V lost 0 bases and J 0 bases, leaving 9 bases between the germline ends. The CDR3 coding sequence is TGCGCCAGCAGCTTGGGGGGCAGGATGAACACTGAAGCTTTCTTT. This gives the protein CASSLGGRMNTEAFF.

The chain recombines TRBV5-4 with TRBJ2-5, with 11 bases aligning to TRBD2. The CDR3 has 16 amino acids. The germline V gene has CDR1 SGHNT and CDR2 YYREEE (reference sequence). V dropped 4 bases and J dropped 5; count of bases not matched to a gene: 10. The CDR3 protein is CASSRTSGRPAETQYF. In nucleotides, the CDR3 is TGTGCCAGCAGCCGGACTAGCGGGCGGCCAGCCGAGACCCAGTACTTC.

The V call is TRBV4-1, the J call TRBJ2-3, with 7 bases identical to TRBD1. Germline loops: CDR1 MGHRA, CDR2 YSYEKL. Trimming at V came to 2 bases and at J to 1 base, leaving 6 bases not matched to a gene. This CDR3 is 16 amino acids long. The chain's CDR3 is CASSQSQTGRTDTQYF. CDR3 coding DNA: TGCGCCAGCAGCCAATCCCAGACAGGGCGCACAGATACGCAGTATTTT.

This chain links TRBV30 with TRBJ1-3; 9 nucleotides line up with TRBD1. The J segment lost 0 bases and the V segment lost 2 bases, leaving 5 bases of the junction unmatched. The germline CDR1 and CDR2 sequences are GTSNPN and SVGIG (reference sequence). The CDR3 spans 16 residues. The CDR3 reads CAWSLGTGPSGNTIYF. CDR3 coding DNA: TGTGCCTGGAGTCTAGGGACAGGGCCCTCTGGAAACACCATATATTTT.

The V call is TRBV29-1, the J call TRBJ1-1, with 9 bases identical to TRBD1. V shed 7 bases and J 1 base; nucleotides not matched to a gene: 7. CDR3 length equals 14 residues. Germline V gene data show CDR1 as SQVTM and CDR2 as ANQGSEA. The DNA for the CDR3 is TGCAGCGCAAAACGGACAGGGGCGAACACTGAAGCTTTCTTT. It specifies CSAKRTGANTEAFF.

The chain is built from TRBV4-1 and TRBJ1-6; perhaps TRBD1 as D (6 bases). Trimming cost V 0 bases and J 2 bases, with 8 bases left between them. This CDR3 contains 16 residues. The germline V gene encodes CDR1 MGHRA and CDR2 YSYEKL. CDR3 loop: CASSQEGAPYNSPLHF. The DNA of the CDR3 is TGCGCCAGCAGCCAAGAGGGGGCACCCTATAATTCACCCCTCCACTTT.

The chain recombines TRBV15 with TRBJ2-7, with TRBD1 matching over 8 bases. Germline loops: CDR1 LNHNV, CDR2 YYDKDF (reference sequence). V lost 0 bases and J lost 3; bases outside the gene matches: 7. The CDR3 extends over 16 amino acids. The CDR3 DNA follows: TGTGCCACCAGCAGAGAATCGACAGGGGCGGGCTACGAGCAGTACTTC. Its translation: CATSRESTGAGYEQYF.

CDR3 coding DNA: TGCAGTGCTAGTTCCCGGCGGTATAATTCACCCCTCCACTTT. Protein sequence: CSASSRRYNSPLHF. The chain recombines TRBV20-1 with TRBJ1-6; D is ambiguous. In germline, CDR1 is DFQATT, CDR2 SNEGSKA (reference sequence). CDR3 size: 14 residues. The V end was cut by 3 bases, the J end by 4 bases, with 10 bases between.

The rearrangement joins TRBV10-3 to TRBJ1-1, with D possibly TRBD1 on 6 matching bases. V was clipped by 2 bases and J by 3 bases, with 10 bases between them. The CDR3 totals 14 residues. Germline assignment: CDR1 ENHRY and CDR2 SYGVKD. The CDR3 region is CAISETTGDTEAFF. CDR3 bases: TGTGCCATCAGTGAGACGACAGGAGACACTGAAGCTTTCTTT.

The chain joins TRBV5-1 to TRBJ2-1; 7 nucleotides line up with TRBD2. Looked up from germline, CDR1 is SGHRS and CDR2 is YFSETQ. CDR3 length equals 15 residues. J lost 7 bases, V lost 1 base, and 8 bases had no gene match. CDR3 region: CASSLLAAPGNEQFF. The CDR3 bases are TGCGCCAGCAGCTTGCTAGCGGCCCCGGGGAATGAGCAGTTCTTC.

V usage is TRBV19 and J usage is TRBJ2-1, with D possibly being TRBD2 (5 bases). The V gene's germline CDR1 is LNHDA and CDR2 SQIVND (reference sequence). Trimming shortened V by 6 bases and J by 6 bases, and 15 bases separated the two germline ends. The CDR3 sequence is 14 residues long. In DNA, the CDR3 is TGTGCCAGTAGGTTAACTAGGACCTCCAATGAGCAGTTCTTC. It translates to CASRLTRTSNEQFF. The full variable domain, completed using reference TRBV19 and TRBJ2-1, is DGGITQSPKYLFRKEGQNVTLSCEQNLNHDAMYWYRQDPGQGLRLIYYSQIVNDFQKGDIAEGYSVSREKKESFPLTVTSAQKNPTAFYLCASRLTRTSNEQFFGPGTRLTVL.

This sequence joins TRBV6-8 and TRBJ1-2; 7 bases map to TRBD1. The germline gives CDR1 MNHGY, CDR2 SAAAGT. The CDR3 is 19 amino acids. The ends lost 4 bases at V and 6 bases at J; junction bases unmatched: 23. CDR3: CASSLDRKDPFYVENGYTF. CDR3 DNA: TGTGCCAGCAGTTTGGACAGGAAAGACCCATTCTATGTCGAAAATGGCTACACCTTC.

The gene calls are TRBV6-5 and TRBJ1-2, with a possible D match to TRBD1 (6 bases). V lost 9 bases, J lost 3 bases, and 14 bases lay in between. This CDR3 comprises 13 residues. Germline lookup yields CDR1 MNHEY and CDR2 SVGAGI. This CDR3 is CASKGVRDYGYTF. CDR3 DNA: TGTGCCAGTAAGGGGGTAAGGGACTATGGCTACACCTTC.

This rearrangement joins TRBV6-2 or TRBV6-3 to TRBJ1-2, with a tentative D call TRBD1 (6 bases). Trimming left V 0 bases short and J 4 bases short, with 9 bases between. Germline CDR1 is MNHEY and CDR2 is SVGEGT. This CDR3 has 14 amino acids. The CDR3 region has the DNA TGTGCCAGCAGTTACTCTGGGGGCGGCTATGGCTACACCTTC. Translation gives CASSYSGGGYGYTF.

CDR3 sequence: CASSPRGQKTGELFF. CDR3 DNA: TGCGCCAGCAGCCCCAGGGGACAGAAAACCGGGGAGCTGTTTTTT. V and J are TRBV5-1 and TRBJ2-2, with 7 nucleotides matching TRBD1. V lost 4 bases to trimming and J lost 5 bases; unmatched junction nucleotides: 8. CDR1 is SGHRS and CDR2 is YFSETQ in the germline V gene. The CDR3 loop spans 15 amino acids. Variable domain in full (rest from reference TRBV5-1 and TRBJ2-2): KAGVTQTPRYLIKTRGQQVTLSCSPISGHRSVSWYQQTPGQGLQFLFEYFSETQRNKGNFPGRFSGRQFSNSRSEMNVSTLELGDSALYLCASSPRGQKTGELFFGEGSRLTVL.

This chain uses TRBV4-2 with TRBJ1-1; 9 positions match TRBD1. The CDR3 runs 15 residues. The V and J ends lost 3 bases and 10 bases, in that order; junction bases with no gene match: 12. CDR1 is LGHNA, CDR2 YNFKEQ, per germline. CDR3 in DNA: TGTGCCAGCAGCCACTTGGGACAGGGACGTTTTGGAGCTTTCTTT. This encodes CASSHLGQGRFGAFF.

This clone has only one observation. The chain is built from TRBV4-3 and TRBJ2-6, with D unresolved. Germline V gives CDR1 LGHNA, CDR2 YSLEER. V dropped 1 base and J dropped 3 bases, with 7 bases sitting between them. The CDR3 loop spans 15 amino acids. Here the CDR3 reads CASSQGGGGANVLTF. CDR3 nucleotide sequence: TGCGCCAGCAGCCAAGGAGGCGGTGGGGCCAACGTCCTGACTTTC.

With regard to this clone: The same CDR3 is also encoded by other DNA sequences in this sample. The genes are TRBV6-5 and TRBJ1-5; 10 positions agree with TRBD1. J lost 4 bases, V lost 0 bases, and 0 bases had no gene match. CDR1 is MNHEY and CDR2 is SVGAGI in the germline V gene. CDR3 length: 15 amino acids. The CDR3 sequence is CASSYSGQGNQPQHF. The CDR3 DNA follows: TGTGCCAGCAGTTACTCGGGACAGGGGAATCAGCCCCAGCATTTT.

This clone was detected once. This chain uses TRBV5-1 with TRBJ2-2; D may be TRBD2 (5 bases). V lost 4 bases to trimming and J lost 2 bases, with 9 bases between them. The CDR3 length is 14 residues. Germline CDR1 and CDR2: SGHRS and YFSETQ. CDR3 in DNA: TGCGCCAGCAGCCAGGACTTAAACACCGGGGAGCTGTTTTTT. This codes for CASSQDLNTGELFF.

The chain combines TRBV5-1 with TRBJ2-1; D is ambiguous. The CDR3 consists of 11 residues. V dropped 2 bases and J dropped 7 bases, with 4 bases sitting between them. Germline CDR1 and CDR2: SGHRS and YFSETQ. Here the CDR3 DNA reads TGCGCCAGCAGCTTCCTGAATGAGCAGTTCTTC. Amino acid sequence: CASSFLNEQFF.

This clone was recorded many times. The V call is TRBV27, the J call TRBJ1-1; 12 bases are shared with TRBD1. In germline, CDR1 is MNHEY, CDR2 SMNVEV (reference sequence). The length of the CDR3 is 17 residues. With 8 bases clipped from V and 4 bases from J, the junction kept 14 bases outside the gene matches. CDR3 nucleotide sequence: TGTGCCAGCGCACGATCCGGGACAGGGGGCGTTAGCACTGAAGCTTTCTTT. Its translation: CASARSGTGGVSTEAFF.